These 21 T cell receptor beta chains share one sample of origin, sequenced in a study of long-term antiretroviral therapy in people with HIV. Survey-level immunoSEQ v3.0 assays were run. Only in-frame clones appear in the TCRdb table, and some are missing; sequencing was by immunoSEQ multiplex PCR. Altogether about 35,000 clones are present, around 74% being singletons, with the ten largest covering 3% to 3.5%. Here the sequenced sample was unsorted PBMCs, taken 3 years after starting antiretroviral therapy. The receptors derive from a man between 45 and 60 years old with HIV.

The rearrangement joins TRBV4-3 to TRBJ2-3, with a possible D match to TRBD1 (5 bases). The CDR3 runs to 14 residues. Germline V gives CDR1 LGHNA, CDR2 YSLEER. V lost 0 bases to trimming and J lost 7 bases, with 11 bases between them. The CDR3 DNA reads as TGCGCCAGCAGCCAAGATCTTAAGGGGAATACGCAGTATTTT. Protein: CASSQDLKGNTQYF.

This chain's CDR3 is CASSPTGTSGMSSYNEQFF. In nucleotides, the CDR3 is TGTGCCAGCAGCCCTACCGGGACTAGCGGCATGAGCTCCTACAATGAGCAGTTCTTC. The chain carries TRBV27 and TRBJ2-1; TRBD2 matches 11 bases. After removal of 6 bases from V and 0 bases from J, the junction contained 13 bases not matched to a gene. The CDR3 length is 19 residues. Germline CDR1 and CDR2: MNHEY and SMNVEV (reference sequence).

The chain employs TRBV7-9 and TRBJ2-7; 8 bases agree with TRBD2. The CDR3 contains 15 residues. Germline values: CDR1 SEHNR, CDR2 FQNEAQ (reference sequence). V gave up 4 bases and J gave up 1 base; unmatched junction bases: 6. The CDR3 spells CASSSPGGGSYEQYF. CDR3 in DNA: TGTGCCAGCAGCTCCCCGGGGGGGGGTTCCTACGAGCAGTACTTC. Full variable domain (missing parts from reference TRBV7-9 and TRBJ2-7): DTGVSQNPRHKITKRGQNVTFRCDPISEHNRLYWYRQTLGQGPEFLTYFQNEAQLEKSRLLSDRFSAERPKGSFSTLEIQRTEQGDSAMYLCASSSPGGGSYEQYFGPGTRLTVT.

This clone came up once. The genes are TRBV7-9 and TRBJ1-2; D is perhaps TRBD1 (5 bases). The V gene's germline CDR1 is SEHNR and CDR2 FQNEAQ (reference sequence). The CDR3 has 16 residues. V gave up 1 base and J gave up 1 base, with 13 bases separating them. CDR3: CASSLGGSGNNYGYTF. CDR3 sequence (DNA): TGTGCCAGCAGCTTAGGGGGGAGTGGTAATAACTATGGCTACACCTTC.

The chain is built from TRBV28 and TRBJ1-4; 11 bases map to TRBD1. This CDR3 is 15 amino acids long. In germline, CDR1 is MDHEN, CDR2 SYDVKM. V lost 6 bases and J lost 7; bases outside the gene matches: 7. The CDR3 is CASRDRGRGGEKLFF. The CDR3 DNA reads TGTGCCAGCAGGGACAGGGGGCGAGGGGGTGAAAAACTGTTTTTT.

This clone was observed once. This chain uses TRBV28 with TRBJ2-5; tentatively, D is TRBD1 or TRBD2 (5 bases each). Trimming stripped 8 bases from V and 2 bases from J, with 18 bases between. Germline CDR1 reads MDHEN; CDR2 reads SYDVKM. The CDR3 has 15 residues. The CDR3 DNA follows: TGTGCCAGCGCTTCGGCCGGGACGGCTCAAGAGACCCAGTACTTC. This encodes CASASAGTAQETQYF. Together with reference TRBV28 and TRBJ2-5, the CDR3 gives the full variable domain: DVKVTQSSRYLVKRTGEKVFLECVQDMDHENMFWYRQDPGLGLRLIYFSYDVKMKEKGDIPEGYSVSREKKERFSLILESASTNQTSMYLCASASAGTAQETQYFGPGTRLLVL.

The genes are TRBV7-2 and TRBJ1-2; possibly TRBD1 for D (5 bases). This CDR3 comprises 15 residues. Germline loops: CDR1 SGHTA, CDR2 FQGNSA. Trimming removed 5 bases from V and 5 bases from J, with 18 bases in between. Here the CDR3 reads CASSPRDGLRYGYTF. CDR3 nucleotide sequence: TGTGCCAGCAGCCCACGGGACGGGCTCCGTTATGGCTACACCTTC.

V and J are TRBV5-1 and TRBJ2-2, with a weak D call TRBD2 (6 bases). The V and J ends lost 4 bases and 7 bases respectively, with 11 bases between them. Germline CDR1 and CDR2: SGHRS and YFSETQ. The CDR3 length is 13 residues. The CDR3 coding sequence is TGCGCCAGCAGCCGGGAGACGGTCGGGGAGCTGTTTTTT. It codes for CASSRETVGELFF.

This chain links TRBV5-1 with TRBJ2-3, with TRBD2 as a possible D gene (5 bases). Per germline, CDR1 SGHRS and CDR2 YFSETQ. V lost 2 bases and J 9 bases, leaving 10 bases between the germline ends. This CDR3 is built from 12 residues. CDR3 sequence: CASSFDSGTQYF. DNA for the CDR3: TGCGCCAGCAGCTTCGATTCGGGGACGCAGTATTTT.

This clone was recorded only once. The chain is built from TRBV2 and TRBJ2-5; possible D gene TRBD2, 6 bases. The CDR3 loop spans 15 amino acids. Germline V lookup: CDR1 SNHLY, CDR2 FYNNEI. Trimming removed 0 bases from V and 1 base from J, with 9 bases in between. The CDR3 DNA reads as TGTGCCAGCAGTGAAGCGGGGAGGTTCCAAGAGACCCAGTACTTC. Its translation: CASSEAGRFQETQYF.

The CDR3 here is CASSSGTSGARGQFF. CDR3 DNA sequence: TGTGCCAGCAGCTCCGGGACTAGCGGGGCCCGGGGGCAGTTCTTC. The chain couples TRBV7-2 to TRBJ2-1; 13 bases match TRBD2. The V and J ends lost 4 bases and 12 bases, in that order; junction bases with no gene match: 9. Germline-derived CDR1 and CDR2 are SGHTA and FQGNSA. This CDR3 comprises 15 residues.

V is TRBV28 and J is TRBJ2-3; D is ambiguous. The germline CDR1 and CDR2 sequences are MDHEN and SYDVKM. There are 17 residues in the CDR3. The V and J ends lost 3 bases and 1 base respectively, with 17 bases between them. In DNA form, the CDR3 reads TGTGCCAGCAGTTTCGTTTCACCAAATCGGGGCACAGATACGCAGTATTTT. As protein: CASSFVSPNRGTDTQYF.

The chain links TRBV29-1 to TRBJ1-1; no firm D call. This CDR3 comprises 11 residues. V was shortened by 6 bases and J by 1 base, with 6 bases between the two germline ends. In germline, CDR1 is SQVTM, CDR2 ANQGSEA. The DNA for the CDR3 is TGCAGCGTGACGACGAACACTGAAGCTTTCTTT. Translation gives CSVTTNTEAFF.

The V gene is TRBV4-3, the J gene TRBJ1-2, with TRBD1 as a possible D gene (5 bases). The CDR3 length is 13 residues. V was pared by 3 bases and J by 6 bases, with 11 bases between. CDR1 LGHNA and CDR2 YSLEER come from the germline V gene. CDR3 sequence reads: CASSQALGHGYTF. The CDR3 DNA follows: TGCGCCAGCAGCCAGGCGTTGGGACATGGCTACACCTTC.

CDR3 in DNA: TGTGCCAGCTCACCTAGGCCGGGACAGACGTACTATGGCTACACCTTC. It specifies CASSPRPGQTYYGYTF. The genes are TRBV18 and TRBJ1-2; the match to TRBD1 covers 7 bases. CDR3 size: 16 residues. V was clipped by 3 bases and J by 3 bases; unmatched bases: 10. Germline CDR1 reads KGHSH; CDR2 reads LQKENI.

The chain couples TRBV5-4 to TRBJ2-5; 11 bases match TRBD1. CDR3 size: 18 residues. CDR1 is SGHNT and CDR2 is YYREEE in the germline V gene (reference sequence). V dropped 3 bases and J dropped 2; count of bases not matched to a gene: 12. CDR3 region: CASSWGGQGVVGQETQYF. DNA for the CDR3: TGTGCCAGCAGCTGGGGGGGACAGGGGGTTGTTGGGCAAGAGACCCAGTACTTC.

V and J are TRBV5-4 and TRBJ1-1; maybe TRBD1 (6 bases). This CDR3 has 15 amino acids. Trimming left V 5 bases short and J 5 bases short, with 19 bases between. Germline V CDR1 and CDR2: SGHNT, YYREEE (reference sequence). The CDR3 region is CASRPRQAAATEAFF. CDR3 bases: TGTGCCAGCAGGCCCAGACAGGCGGCTGCGACTGAAGCTTTCTTT.

This chain joins TRBV5-1 and TRBJ2-5; tentative D call: TRBD1 (5 bases). V was trimmed by 3 bases and J by 1 base, leaving 7 bases between them. The CDR3 length is 13 residues. CDR1 and CDR2 (germline): SGHRS, YFSETQ. Here the CDR3 reads CASSSQVQETQYF. In DNA form, the CDR3 reads TGCGCCAGCAGCTCACAGGTCCAAGAGACCCAGTACTTC.

This clone occurred once. This CDR3 reads CASSVSPGPSNEKLFF. The CDR3 region has the DNA TGTGCCAGCAGCGTAAGTCCGGGACCTTCGAATGAAAAACTGTTTTTT. V usage is TRBV5-6 and J usage is TRBJ1-4; tentative D call: TRBD1 (5 bases). CDR1 and CDR2 (germline): SGHDT, YYEEEE. V lost 4 bases and J lost 5, with 18 bases in between. The CDR3 sequence is 16 residues long.

The V gene is TRBV18, the J gene TRBJ1-4; TRBD1 aligns across 9 bases. Germline V gene lookup returns CDR1 KGHSH and CDR2 LQKENI. The CDR3 has 15 residues. V shed 3 bases and J 4 bases; nucleotides not matched to a gene: 3. The CDR3 nucleotides are TGTGCCAGCTCACCGGGGACAGGGCGTAATGAAAAACTGTTTTTT. It encodes CASSPGTGRNEKLFF.

The gene calls are TRBV28 and TRBJ2-7; D is possibly TRBD2 (5 bases). This CDR3 has 12 amino acids. V lost 2 bases and J 4 bases, leaving 6 bases between the germline ends. Per the germline V gene, CDR1 is MDHEN and CDR2 is SYDVKM. This chain's CDR3 is CASSLGRYEQYF. The CDR3 DNA sequence: TGTGCCAGCAGTTTAGGGAGATACGAGCAGTACTTC.